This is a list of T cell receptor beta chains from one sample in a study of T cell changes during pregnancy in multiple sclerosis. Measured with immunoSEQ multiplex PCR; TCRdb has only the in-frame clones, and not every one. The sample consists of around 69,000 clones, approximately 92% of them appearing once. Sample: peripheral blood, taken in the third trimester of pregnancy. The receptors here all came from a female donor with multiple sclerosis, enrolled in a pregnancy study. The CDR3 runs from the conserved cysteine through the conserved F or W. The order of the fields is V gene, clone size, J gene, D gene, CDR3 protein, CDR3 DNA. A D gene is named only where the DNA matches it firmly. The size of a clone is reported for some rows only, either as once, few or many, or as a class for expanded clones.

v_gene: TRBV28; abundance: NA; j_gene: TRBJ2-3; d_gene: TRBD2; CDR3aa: CASSFTGGAPSTDTQYF; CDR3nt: TGTGCCAGCAGTTTCACGGGAGGGGCCCCAAGTACAGATACGCAGTATTTT
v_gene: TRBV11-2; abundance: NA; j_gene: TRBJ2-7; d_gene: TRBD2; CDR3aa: CASSSGGDEQYF; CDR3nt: TGTGCCAGCAGCTCGGGGGGGGACGAGCAGTACTTC
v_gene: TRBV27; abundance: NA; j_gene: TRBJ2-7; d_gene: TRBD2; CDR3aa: CASSLGGEPTYEQYF; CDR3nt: TGTGCCAGCAGTTTAGGGGGGGAGCCAACCTACGAGCAGTACTTC
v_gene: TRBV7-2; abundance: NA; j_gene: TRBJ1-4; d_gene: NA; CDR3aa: CASSLRATNEKLFF; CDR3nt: TGTGCCAGCAGCCTCAGGGCAACTAATGAAAAACTGTTTTTT
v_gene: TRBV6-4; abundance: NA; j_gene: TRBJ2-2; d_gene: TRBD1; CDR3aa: CASRQGETGELFF; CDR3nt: TGTGCCAGCAGACAGGGGGAAACCGGGGAGCTGTTTTTT
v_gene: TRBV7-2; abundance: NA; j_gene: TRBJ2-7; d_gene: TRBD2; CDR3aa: CASSHFIAGGIYEQYF; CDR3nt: TGTGCCAGCAGCCACTTTATAGCGGGAGGGATTTACGAGCAGTACTTC
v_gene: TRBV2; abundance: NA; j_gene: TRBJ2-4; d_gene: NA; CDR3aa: CASSDAGPIQYF; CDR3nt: TGTGCCAGCAGTGACGCAGGGCCCATTCAGTACTTC
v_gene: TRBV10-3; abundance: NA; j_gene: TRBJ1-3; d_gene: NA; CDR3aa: CAVGSDMKGNTIYF; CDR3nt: TGTGCCGTCGGGTCGGACATGAAGGGAAACACCATATATTTT
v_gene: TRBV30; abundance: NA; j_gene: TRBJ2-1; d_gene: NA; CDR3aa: CAWSLTNEQFF; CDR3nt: TGTGCCTGGAGTCTAACCAATGAGCAGTTCTTC
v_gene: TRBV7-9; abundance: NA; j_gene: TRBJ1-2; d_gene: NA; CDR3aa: CASSLVQEGYGYTF; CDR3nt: TGTGCCAGCAGCTTGGTACAGGAGGGCTATGGCTACACCTTC
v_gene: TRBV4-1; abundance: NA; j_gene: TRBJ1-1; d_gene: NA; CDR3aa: CASSQVGAMNTEAFF; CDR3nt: TGCGCCAGCAGCCAAGTTGGAGCTATGAACACTGAAGCTTTCTTT
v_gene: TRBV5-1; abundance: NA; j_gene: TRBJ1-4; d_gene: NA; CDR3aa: CASSLVGGRDEKLFF; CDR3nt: TGCGCCAGCAGCTTGGTCGGGGGGCGGGATGAAAAACTGTTTTTT
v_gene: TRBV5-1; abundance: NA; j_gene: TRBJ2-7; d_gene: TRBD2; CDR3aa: CASSPGTSATTEQYF; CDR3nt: TGCGCCAGCAGCCCCGGGACTAGCGCTACTACAGAGCAGTACTTC
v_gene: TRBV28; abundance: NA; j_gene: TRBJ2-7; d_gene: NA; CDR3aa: CASENVGGYSYEQYF; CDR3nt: TGTGCCAGCGAAAATGTAGGGGGATACTCCTACGAGCAGTACTTC
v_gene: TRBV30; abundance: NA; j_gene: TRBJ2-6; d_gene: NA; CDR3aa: CAWSVSGISGANVLTF; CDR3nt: TGTGCCTGGAGTGTCTCAGGGATCTCTGGGGCCAACGTCCTGACTTTC
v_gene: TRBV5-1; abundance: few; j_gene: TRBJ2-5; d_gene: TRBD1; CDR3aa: CASSPLQGMEETQYF; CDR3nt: TGCGCCAGCAGCCCCCTACAGGGGATGGAAGAGACCCAGTACTTC
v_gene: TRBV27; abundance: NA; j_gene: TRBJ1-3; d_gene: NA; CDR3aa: CASSPWTEAGNTIYF; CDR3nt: TGTGCCAGCAGCCCATGGACAGAAGCTGGAAACACCATATATTTT
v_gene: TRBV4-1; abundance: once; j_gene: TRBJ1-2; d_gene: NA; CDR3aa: CASSQKGGANYGYTF; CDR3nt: TGCGCCAGCAGCCAAAAGGGGGGGGCGAACTATGGCTACACCTTC
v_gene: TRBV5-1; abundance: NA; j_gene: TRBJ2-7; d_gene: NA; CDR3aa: CASSLLPSRQTYEQYF; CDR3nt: TGCGCCAGCAGCTTGCTACCGTCGAGACAAACCTACGAGCAGTACTTC
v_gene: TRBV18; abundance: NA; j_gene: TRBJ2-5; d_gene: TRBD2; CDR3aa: CASSPGRELGMETQYF; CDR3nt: TGTGCCAGCTCACCTGGGCGGGAGCTCGGCATGGAGACCCAGTACTTC
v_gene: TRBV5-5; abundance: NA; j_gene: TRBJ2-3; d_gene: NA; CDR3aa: CASSYLQGTDTQYF; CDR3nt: TGTGCCAGCAGCTACTTACAGGGAACAGATACGCAGTATTTT
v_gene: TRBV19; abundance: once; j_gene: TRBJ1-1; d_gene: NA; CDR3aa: CASSIRRTSGGTEAFF; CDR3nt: TGTGCCAGTAGTATTAGACGAACCTCGGGGGGCACTGAAGCTTTCTTT
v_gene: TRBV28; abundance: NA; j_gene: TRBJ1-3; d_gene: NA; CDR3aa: CASSFKSSGNTIYF; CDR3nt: TGTGCCAGCAGTTTCAAGAGCTCTGGAAACACCATATATTTT
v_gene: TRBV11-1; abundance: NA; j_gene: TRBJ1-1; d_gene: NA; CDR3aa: CASSLVSARGEAFF; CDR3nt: TGTGCCAGCAGCTTAGTTAGCGCCAGGGGTGAAGCTTTCTTT
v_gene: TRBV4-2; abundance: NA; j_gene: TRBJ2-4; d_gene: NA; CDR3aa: CASSQGRTGVRNIQYF; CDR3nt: TGTGCCAGCAGCCAAGGACGAACAGGAGTGAGAAACATTCAGTACTTC
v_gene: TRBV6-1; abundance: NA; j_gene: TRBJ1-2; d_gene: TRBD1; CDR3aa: CATDRPYGYTF; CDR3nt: TGTGCCACGGACAGGCCCTATGGCTACACCTTC
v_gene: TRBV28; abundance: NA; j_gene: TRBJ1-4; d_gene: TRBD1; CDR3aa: CASSSPRDRVAEKLFF; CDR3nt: TGTGCCAGCAGTTCGCCCCGGGACAGGGTAGCGGAAAAACTGTTTTTT